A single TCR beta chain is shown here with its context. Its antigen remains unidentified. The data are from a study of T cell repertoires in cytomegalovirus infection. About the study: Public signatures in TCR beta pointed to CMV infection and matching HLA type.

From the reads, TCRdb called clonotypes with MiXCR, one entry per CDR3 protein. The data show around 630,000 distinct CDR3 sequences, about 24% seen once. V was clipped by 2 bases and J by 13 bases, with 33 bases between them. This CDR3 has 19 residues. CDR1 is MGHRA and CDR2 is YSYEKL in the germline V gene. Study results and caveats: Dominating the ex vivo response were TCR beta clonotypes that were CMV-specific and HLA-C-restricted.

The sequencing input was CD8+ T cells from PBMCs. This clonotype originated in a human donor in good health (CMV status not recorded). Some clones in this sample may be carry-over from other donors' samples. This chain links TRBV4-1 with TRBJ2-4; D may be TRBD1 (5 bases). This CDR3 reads CASSQPRIPPGWAQTVQYF. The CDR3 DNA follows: TGCGCCAGCAGCCAACCGAGGATCCCGCCAGGGTGGGCCCAAACGGTACAGTACTTC.